This is a list of T cell receptor beta chains from one sample in a study of blood T cells in healthy people across ages. From the 5' RACE reads, TCRdb called clonotypes with MiXCR, one entry per CDR3 protein. This table holds more than 1 million distinct CDR3 sequences, around 45% found once. The material sequenced was blood. The receptors come from a woman aged 60-75 years in good health. The CDR3 runs from the conserved cysteine through the conserved F or W. D genes are given only for firm matches. Not every row has a clone size; where given, it reads once, few, many or a size class.

size | J | D | V | DNA | CDR3
NA | TRBJ2-3 | TRBD1 | TRBV20-1 | TGCAGTGCTAGAGCTGGCGACAGGGACAGGGACACAGATACGCAGTATTTT | CSARAGDRDRDTDTQYF
NA | TRBJ2-7 | TRBD1 | TRBV4-2 | TGTGCCAGCAGCCAAGCTACGGGACAGGGTTTCTACGAGCAGTACTTC | CASSQATGQGFYEQYF
NA | TRBJ2-7 | NA | TRBV20-1 | TGCAGTGCCCCCGTCGGGACTGAGCCCTACGAGCAGTACTTC | CSAPVGTEPYEQYF
many | TRBJ2-3 | NA | TRBV20-1 | TGCAGTGCTCAATGGGAGCGCACAGATACGCAGTATTTT | CSAQWERTDTQYF
NA | TRBJ2-1 | NA | TRBV28 | TGTGCCAGCAGTTTAGTGGAGTCGTACAATGAGCAGTTCTTC | CASSLVESYNEQFF
once | TRBJ2-5 | NA | TRBV12-3/TRBV12-4 | TGTGCCAGCATCAAAAAAGCAGGAGGTCGGGAGACCCAGTACTTC | CASIKKAGGRETQYF
NA | TRBJ2-5 | NA | TRBV7-9 | TGTGCCAGCAGCGGACAGATGTACCAAGAGACCCAGTACTTC | CASSGQMYQETQYF
NA | TRBJ2-3 | TRBD1 | TRBV5-1 | TGCGCCAGCGGGGTGGACAGGGCTGAAGATACGCAGTATTTT | CASGVDRAEDTQYF
NA | TRBJ2-3 | NA | TRBV5-1 | TGCGCCAGCAGCGAGGCCGGGCCCCAGATGGATACGCAGTATTTT | CASSEAGPQMDTQYF
NA | TRBJ2-1 | NA | TRBV20-1 | TGCAGTGCTAGACGAGATATAGATGAGCAGTTCTTC | CSARRDIDEQFF
NA | TRBJ2-7 | NA | TRBV6-2/TRBV6-3 | TGTGCCAGCAGTTACTCGTGGTACGAGCAGTACTTC | CASSYSWYEQYF
few | TRBJ2-7 | NA | TRBV28 | TGTGCCAGCAGTTCGGGTCCCTCCGAGCAGTACTTC | CASSSGPSEQYF
NA | TRBJ2-3 | NA | TRBV29-1 | TGCAGCGTTAGGAGGCGGGTTCGGTCACCAGATACGCAGTATTTT | CSVRRRVRSPDTQYF
few | TRBJ1-1 | NA | TRBV11-2 | TGTGCCAGCAGCTTTTTGAGTGCAGCTTTCTTT | CASSFLSAAFF
few | TRBJ2-1 | NA | TRBV20-1 | TGCAGTGCCAGCACGGGACTGCGAAACAATGAGCAGTTCTTC | CSASTGLRNNEQFF
NA | TRBJ1-3 | TRBD1 | TRBV7-8 | TGTGCCAGCAGCATTAGACAGGGTAACACCATATATTTT | CASSIRQGNTIYF
NA | TRBJ2-4 | TRBD1 | TRBV10-3 | TGTACCATCAGCCCCGGACAGGGCGGATGGGGCATTCAGTACTTC | CTISPGQGGWGIQYF
NA | TRBJ2-7 | NA | TRBV11-2 | TGTGCCAGCAGCTTTGTTCAGGCCACCTACGAGCAGTACTTC | CASSFVQATYEQYF
few | TRBJ2-5 | NA | TRBV12-3/TRBV12-4 | TGTGCCAGCAGAGCGACAGAGGTAGAGACCCAGTACTTC | CASRATEVETQYF
NA | TRBJ2-3 | TRBD2 | TRBV12-3/TRBV12-4 | TGTGCCAGCGGGGGGGTGAGGTATTTT | CASGGVRYF
few | TRBJ2-1 | TRBD2 | TRBV11-2 | TGTGCCAGCAGCTTAGTTAGCGGGAGGGCCATATATGAGCAGTTCTTC | CASSLVSGRAIYEQFF
NA | TRBJ2-1 | NA | TRBV6-5 | TGTGCCAGCAGTTGGAGGGGTAATGAGCAGTTCTTC | CASSWRGNEQFF